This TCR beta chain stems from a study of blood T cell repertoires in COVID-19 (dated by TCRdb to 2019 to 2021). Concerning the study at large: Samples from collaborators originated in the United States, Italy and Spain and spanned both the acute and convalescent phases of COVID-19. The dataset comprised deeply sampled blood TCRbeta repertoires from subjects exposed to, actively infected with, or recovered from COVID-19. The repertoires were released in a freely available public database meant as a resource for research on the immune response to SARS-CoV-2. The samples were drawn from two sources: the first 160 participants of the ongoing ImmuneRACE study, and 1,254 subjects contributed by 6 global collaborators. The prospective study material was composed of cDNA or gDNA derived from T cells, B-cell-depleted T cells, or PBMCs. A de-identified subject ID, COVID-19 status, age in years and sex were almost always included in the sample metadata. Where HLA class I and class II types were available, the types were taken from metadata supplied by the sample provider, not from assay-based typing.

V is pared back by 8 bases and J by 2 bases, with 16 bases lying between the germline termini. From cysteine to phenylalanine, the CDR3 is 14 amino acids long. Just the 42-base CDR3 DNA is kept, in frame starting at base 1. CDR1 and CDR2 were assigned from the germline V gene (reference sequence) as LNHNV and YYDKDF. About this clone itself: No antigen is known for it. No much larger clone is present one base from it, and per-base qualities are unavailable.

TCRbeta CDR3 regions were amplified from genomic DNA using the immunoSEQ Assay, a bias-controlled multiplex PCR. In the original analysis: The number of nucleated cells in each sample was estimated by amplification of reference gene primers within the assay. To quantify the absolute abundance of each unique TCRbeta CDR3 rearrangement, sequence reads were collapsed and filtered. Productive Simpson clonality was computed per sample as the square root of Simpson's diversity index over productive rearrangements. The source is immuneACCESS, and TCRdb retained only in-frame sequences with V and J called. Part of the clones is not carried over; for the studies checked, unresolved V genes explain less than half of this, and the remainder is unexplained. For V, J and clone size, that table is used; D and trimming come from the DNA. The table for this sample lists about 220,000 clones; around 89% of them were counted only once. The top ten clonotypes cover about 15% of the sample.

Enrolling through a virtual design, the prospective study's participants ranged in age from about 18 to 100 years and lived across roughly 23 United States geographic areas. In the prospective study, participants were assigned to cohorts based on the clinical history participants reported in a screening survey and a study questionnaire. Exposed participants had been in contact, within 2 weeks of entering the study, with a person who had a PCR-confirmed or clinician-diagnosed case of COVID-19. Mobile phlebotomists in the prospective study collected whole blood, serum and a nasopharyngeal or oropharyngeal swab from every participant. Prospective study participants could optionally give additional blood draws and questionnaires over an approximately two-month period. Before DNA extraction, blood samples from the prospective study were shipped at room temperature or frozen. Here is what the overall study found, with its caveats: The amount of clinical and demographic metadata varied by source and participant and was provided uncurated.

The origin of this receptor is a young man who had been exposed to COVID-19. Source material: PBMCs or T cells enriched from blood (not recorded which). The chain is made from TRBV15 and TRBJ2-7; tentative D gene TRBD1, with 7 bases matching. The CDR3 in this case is CATRGSGGPYEQYF. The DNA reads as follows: TGTGCCACCCGCGGGTCAGGGGGGCCCTACGAGCAGTACTTC.